Following are 15 T cell receptor beta chains from one sample sequenced in a study of a mutant IDH1 vaccine in newly diagnosed glioma. Time point of the sample: baseline, week 1 (first vaccination visit). Treatment given: pre-vaccination baseline after standard-of-care therapy. Assay used: immunoSEQ multiplex PCR; TCRdb lists only in-frame clones, some missing. The sample yields tens of thousands of clones, approximately 92% seen once. This material consisted of PBMCs, taken from a glioma patient treated with radiotherapy, temozolomide or both. The receptor set was obtained from a man aged 45-60 years with glioma.

V and J are TRBV7-9 and TRBJ2-2, with D possibly TRBD2 on 5 matching bases. Trimming pared 3 bases from V and 5 bases from J, leaving 7 bases between. Germline values: CDR1 SEHNR, CDR2 FQNEAQ (reference sequence). This CDR3 spans 13 amino acids. The CDR3 coding sequence is TGTGCCAGCAGCTTGGGAGATACCGGGGAGCTGTTTTTT. This codes for CASSLGDTGELFF.

Comment on this clone: One end of the junction does not line up with germline, which may come from a read error. The chain employs TRBV4-3 and TRBJ2-1; possibly TRBD1 or TRBD2 for D (5 bases each). This CDR3 region has 15 residues. CDR1 is LGHNA, CDR2 YSLEER, per germline. This CDR3 reads CASSLLGTPYSEQFF. The CDR3 DNA is TGCGCCAGCAGCCTGCTCGGGACGCCGTACAGTGAGCAGTTCTTC.

The genes are TRBV6-5 and TRBJ2-7; TRBD2 matches at 12 bases. The CDR3 runs to 15 residues. Germline-derived CDR1 and CDR2 are MNHEY and SVGAGI. The ends lost 6 bases at V and 3 bases at J; junction bases unmatched: 6. The chain's CDR3 is CASSVLTSGSYEQYF. The CDR3, as DNA: TGTGCCAGCAGCGTACTGACTAGCGGGAGCTACGAGCAGTACTTC.

This clone has only one observation. The rearrangement joins TRBV20-1 to TRBJ2-7; D is unresolved. This CDR3 is built from 10 residues. The V gene's germline CDR1 is DFQATT and CDR2 SNEGSKA (reference sequence). Trimming took 2 bases from V and 6 from J, leaving 5 bases between them. The CDR3 loop reads CSARLLEQYF. The CDR3 DNA sequence: TGCAGTGCTAGACTTCTCGAGCAGTACTTC.

The chain couples TRBV4-2 to TRBJ2-2; 10 nucleotides match TRBD2. The CDR3 extends over 20 amino acids. The V and J ends lost 5 bases and 0 bases, in that order; junction bases with no gene match: 15. The V gene's germline CDR1 is LGHNA and CDR2 YNFKEQ. DNA for the CDR3: TGTGCCAGCAGCGGGCTAGGTGGTAGCGGGGGGCCCGCGAACACCGGGGAGCTGTTTTTT. It codes for CASSGLGGSGGPANTGELFF.

This clone appeared once. The V call is TRBV5-1, the J call TRBJ2-5; 12 bases line up with TRBD2. With 4 bases clipped from V and 2 bases from J, the junction kept 9 bases outside the gene matches. The germline V gene encodes CDR1 SGHRS and CDR2 YFSETQ. The CDR3 totals 17 residues. The CDR3 region is CASSLRLAGVGQETQYF. Written as DNA, the CDR3 is TGCGCCAGCAGCCTCCGACTAGCGGGAGTAGGTCAAGAGACCCAGTACTTC.

This clone was detected only once. The chain uses TRBV7-9 and TRBJ2-3; 9 nucleotides line up with TRBD2. Germline CDR1 reads SEHNR; CDR2 reads FQNEAQ (reference sequence). The CDR3 totals 14 residues. The J segment lost 6 bases and the V segment lost 8 bases, leaving 9 bases of the junction unmatched. CDR3 in DNA: TGTGCCAGCGGGAGGGCTAGCGGGACTGATACGCAGTATTTT. Translating it yields CASGRASGTDTQYF.

The chain joins TRBV18 to TRBJ1-1; a possible D gene is TRBD1 (6 bases). Germline lookup yields CDR1 KGHSH and CDR2 LQKENI. Trimming cost V 1 base and J 7 bases, with 10 bases left between them. This CDR3 region has 13 residues. The CDR3 loop is CASSPLTGLEAFF. In DNA, the CDR3 is TGTGCCAGCTCACCACTAACAGGGCTTGAAGCTTTCTTT.

The sample holds one count of this clone. The gene calls are TRBV29-1 and TRBJ2-7, with a tentative D call TRBD1 (6 bases). Per the germline V gene, CDR1 is SQVTM and CDR2 is ANQGSEA. The CDR3 runs 15 residues. The germline V and J ends were trimmed by 5 bases and 1 base, with 18 bases remaining between them. The CDR3 is CSVLGRSDRSYEQYF. The CDR3 DNA sequence: TGCAGCGTTTTAGGACGTAGCGACAGGTCCTACGAGCAGTACTTC.

The rearrangement uses TRBV6-1 and TRBJ1-1, with unresolved D. In germline, CDR1 is MNHNS, CDR2 SASEGT. The CDR3 totals 13 residues. V lost 5 bases and J lost 1, with 8 bases in between. The CDR3: CASSLRQNTEAFF. CDR3 coding DNA: TGTGCCAGCAGTTTACGACAGAACACTGAAGCTTTCTTT.

The CDR3 nucleotides read TGCGCCAGCAGCCAAGATCTAGCGGGGCCAGGTGAGTTCTTC. It codes for CASSQDLAGPGEFF. The rearrangement links TRBV4-1 to TRBJ2-1; 9 bases map to TRBD2. Germline CDR1 MGHRA, CDR2 YSYEKL. The CDR3 totals 14 residues. With 0 bases clipped from V and 14 bases from J, the junction kept 8 bases outside the gene matches.

The chain employs TRBV7-2 and TRBJ2-4; 8 bases fit TRBD2. The junction had 10 bases not matched to a gene; V was cut back by 3 bases and J by 12 bases. Germline lookup yields CDR1 SGHTA and CDR2 FQGNSA. CDR3 length equals 14 residues. CDR3 region: CASSLVAGGTRQYF. The CDR3 DNA follows: TGTGCCAGCAGCTTGGTGGCGGGAGGAACTCGTCAGTACTTC.

The gene calls are TRBV9 and TRBJ2-2, with D hard to call. With 0 bases removed from V and 0 bases from J, the gap between germline ends came to 18 bases. Germline CDR1 SGDLS, CDR2 YYNGEE. This CDR3 comprises 19 residues. The CDR3 protein is CASSVAGAARYANTGELFF. CDR3 nucleotide sequence: TGTGCCAGCAGCGTAGCTGGAGCCGCGCGGTACGCGAACACCGGGGAGCTGTTTTTT. Full variable domain (remainder filled in from reference TRBV9 and TRBJ2-2): DSGVTQTPKHLITATGQRVTLRCSPRSGDLSVYWYQQSLDQGLQFLIQYYNGEERAKGNILERFSAQQFPDLHSELNLSSLELGDSALYFCASSVAGAARYANTGELFFGEGSRLTVL.

The V and J genes are TRBV28 and TRBJ1-6; no clear D. The ends were cut back, 5 bases at V and 11 bases at J, with 19 bases in the middle. This CDR3 has 15 residues. Per the germline V gene, CDR1 is MDHEN and CDR2 is SYDVKM. CDR3 coding DNA: TGTGCCAGCAGTAGTAGGGTAGCCCTTTTTCCACCCCTCCACTTT. Its translation is CASSSRVALFPPLHF.

This clone is a singleton in its sample. V and J are TRBV27 and TRBJ2-6; D is ambiguous. Germline V gene sequence: CDR1 MNHEY, CDR2 SMNVEV (reference sequence). V was trimmed by 4 bases and J by 4 bases, leaving 8 bases between them. There are 14 residues in the CDR3. CDR3 nucleotide sequence: TGTGCCAGCAGTTCGGTAACCGGGGCCAACGTCCTGACTTTC. Translating it yields CASSSVTGANVLTF.